This is a list of T cell receptor beta chains from one sample in a study of T-cell reconstitution after alpha-beta-depleted transplantation in children. MiXCR was run by TCRdb on the PCR reads, yielding one entry per CDR3 protein. The sample has fewer than 700,000 distinct CDR3 sequences, roughly 23% seen once. The sample in question was PBMCs, mostly from graft donor cells, obtained 360 days after TCRalphabeta/CD19-depleted stem cell transplant. The receptors stem from a boy under two years old who had a stem cell transplant for acute myeloid leukemia, so the T cells may come from the graft donor. Each CDR3 is given without its conserved first and last residue. D genes are given only for firm matches. Expanded clones are given a class, and other clones once, few, many or no size at all.

size: many; D: -; V: TRBV12-3/TRBV12-4; J: TRBJ2-5; CDR3: ASSNGGLQETQY
size: -; D: -; V: TRBV18; J: TRBJ2-5; CDR3: ASSPVGIGETQY
size: few; D: -; V: TRBV5-5; J: TRBJ2-3; CDR3: ASSVGSDTQY
size: -; D: -; V: TRBV28; J: TRBJ2-4; CDR3: ASSWPSQSQDIQY
size: -; D: TRBD1; V: TRBV20-1; J: TRBJ1-5; CDR3: SAKDRDFISQPQH
size: -; D: -; V: TRBV7-7; J: TRBJ2-2; CDR3: ASSLGAGALITGELF
size: -; D: TRBD1; V: TRBV24-1; J: TRBJ2-7; CDR3: ATSDPGQNHEQY
size: many; D: -; V: TRBV10-3; J: TRBJ2-5; CDR3: ATSSSGVFQETQY
size: few; D: TRBD2; V: TRBV7-8; J: TRBJ2-1; CDR3: ASRGGGADEQF
size: -; D: -; V: TRBV20-1; J: TRBJ1-2; CDR3: SARYLGYGYT
size: many; D: -; V: TRBV6-2/TRBV6-3; J: TRBJ2-1; CDR3: ASSPRRGEAHNEQF
size: -; D: TRBD2; V: TRBV4-1; J: TRBJ2-5; CDR3: ASSQDTGLAGDLQETQY
size: many; D: TRBD1; V: TRBV12-3/TRBV12-4; J: TRBJ1-4; CDR3: ASSLDRGAEKLF
size: many; D: TRBD1; V: TRBV5-1; J: TRBJ2-1; CDR3: ASSLGPVDREYNEQF
size: many; D: -; V: TRBV29-1; J: TRBJ2-4; CDR3: SAEVDSAKNIQY
size: -; D: TRBD2; V: TRBV20-1; J: TRBJ2-1; CDR3: SARDRLAGEQF
size: many; D: -; V: TRBV28; J: TRBJ1-1; CDR3: ASSLFTTTRHTEAF
size: few; D: TRBD2; V: TRBV20-1; J: TRBJ2-5; CDR3: SASSSGGAFGTQY
size: many; D: TRBD1; V: TRBV20-1; J: TRBJ1-6; CDR3: SARVGTGDSPLH
size: few; D: TRBD2; V: TRBV2; J: TRBJ2-3; CDR3: ASSASWRGALITDTQY
size: many; D: -; V: TRBV29-1; J: TRBJ2-5; CDR3: SVALEGKGTQY
size: -; D: -; V: TRBV15; J: TRBJ2-1; CDR3: ATSRVTGSSYNEQF
size: many; D: -; V: TRBV20-1; J: TRBJ2-3; CDR3: SARGEEGGQY
size: few; D: TRBD1; V: TRBV15; J: TRBJ2-7; CDR3: ATSRSLGQGADEQY
size: -; D: -; V: TRBV20-1; J: TRBJ2-7; CDR3: SGVGGGPGYEQY
size: -; D: TRBD1; V: TRBV6-1; J: TRBJ2-1; CDR3: ASSSGQVSSYNEQF
size: many; D: -; V: TRBV29-1; J: TRBJ2-3; CDR3: SVGGGRTDTQY
size: -; D: -; V: TRBV15; J: TRBJ1-1; CDR3: ATSRDGYHRERDTEAF
size: many; D: TRBD1; V: TRBV28; J: TRBJ1-2; CDR3: ASSSQDRGLSYGYT
size: -; D: TRBD1; V: TRBV20-1; J: TRBJ2-5; CDR3: SGDREGETQY
size: -; D: TRBD1; V: TRBV29-1; J: TRBJ1-2; CDR3: SVERQGADYT
size: -; D: TRBD1; V: TRBV20-1; J: TRBJ1-6; CDR3: SASDRVNSPLH
size: -; D: -; V: TRBV28; J: TRBJ1-2; CDR3: ASSQARGERNGYT
size: few; D: -; V: TRBV20-1; J: TRBJ2-5; CDR3: SARQELALHQETQY
size: many; D: TRBD2; V: TRBV12-3/TRBV12-4; J: TRBJ2-1; CDR3: ASSRPLLAGGFEQF
size: -; D: -; V: TRBV5-1; J: TRBJ2-1; CDR3: ASSLGGAHDNEQF
size: few; D: -; V: TRBV20-1; J: TRBJ2-5; CDR3: SADREPQETQY
size: many; D: -; V: TRBV20-1; J: TRBJ2-5; CDR3: SAREGVEETQY
size: -; D: -; V: TRBV5-1; J: TRBJ2-3; CDR3: ASRPSTTDTQY
size: many; D: -; V: TRBV5-1; J: TRBJ1-1; CDR3: ASSLVVPNTEAF
size: many; D: TRBD1; V: TRBV29-1; J: TRBJ2-4; CDR3: SVAPGKGQGLLNIQY
size: -; D: TRBD2; V: TRBV4-1; J: TRBJ2-5; CDR3: ASSPGTSVWETQY
size: few; D: TRBD1; V: TRBV7-8; J: TRBJ1-6; CDR3: ASSSDRGPGNSPLH
size: -; D: TRBD2; V: TRBV29-1; J: TRBJ2-3; CDR3: SVAGLAKSTQY
size: few; D: TRBD1; V: TRBV6-2/TRBV6-3; J: TRBJ1-5; CDR3: ASSYPGQRGSNQPQH
size: many; D: -; V: TRBV4-1; J: TRBJ1-1; CDR3: ASSQDTGGMNTEAF
size: few; D: -; V: TRBV7-9; J: TRBJ2-5; CDR3: ASSVAEQETQY
size: -; D: -; V: TRBV2; J: TRBJ2-7; CDR3: ASSVEGGSYEQY
size: -; D: -; V: TRBV20-1; J: TRBJ2-2; CDR3: SPLQGTGELF
size: many; D: TRBD2; V: TRBV10-3; J: TRBJ2-1; CDR3: AISEVGGAVNEQF
size: -; D: -; V: TRBV12-3/TRBV12-4; J: TRBJ1-6; CDR3: ASSETMNSPLH
size: many; D: -; V: TRBV3-1; J: TRBJ1-1; CDR3: ASSQGGERSEAF